Sequencing of this TCR beta chain was carried out in a study of long-term antiretroviral therapy in people with HIV. Study-level results: Transplant-donor-level diversity was not reached after ART, though diversity increased. Clones expanded before ART dominated the repertoire at all time points.

The CDR3 extends over 14 amino acids. Trimming removed 6 bases from V and 7 bases from J, with 15 bases in between. Germline CDR1 reads SEHNR; CDR2 reads FQNEAQ (reference sequence). United States facilities provided treatment to all participants with HIV. Running of the v3.0 immunoSEQ assay took place at survey level. The assay was immunoSEQ multiplex PCR, and TCRdb's table has in-frame clones only and misses some. The sample holds 35,000 or so clones; 60% to 85% are singletons and the top ten take under 8.5%. This clone was detected only a few times. Its antigen is as yet unknown. The J gene is TRBJ2-2, the V gene TRBV7-9, with D uncertain. The material sequenced was unsorted PBMCs, taken 2 years after starting antiretroviral therapy. This clonotype was sampled from a woman aged 45 to 65 with HIV. The CDR3 sequence: CASSTTPGIGELFF. The CDR3 DNA is TGTGCCAGCAGTACTACCCCGGGTATCGGGGAGCTGTTTTTT.